The 25 T cell receptor beta chains below were found in one sample sequenced in a study of cytomegalovirus exposure and HLA in healthy donors. PCR was performed using 60 Vbeta and 13 Jbeta primers. Profiling relied on immunoSEQ multiplex PCR, and the TCRdb table lists in-frame clones only, not all of them. Of around 100,000 clones in the sample, around two thirds were seen once. The source material was PBMCs. Receptors were obtained from a man aged 25-40 years in good health and CMV-seronegative.

This chain connects TRBV6-5 to TRBJ1-5, with 8 bases matching TRBD1. This CDR3 region has 15 residues. The germline V gene has CDR1 MNHEY and CDR2 SVGAGI. V dropped 1 base and J dropped 6; count of bases not matched to a gene: 5. CDR3 amino acids: CASSYYQGAGQPQHF. The DNA for the CDR3 is TGTGCCAGCAGTTACTATCAGGGGGCAGGTCAGCCCCAGCATTTT.

This chain connects TRBV18 to TRBJ1-3; TRBD1 matches at 10 bases. Losses at the gene ends were 5 bases for V and 1 base for J; bases not matched to a gene: 5. Germline V lookup: CDR1 KGHSH, CDR2 LQKENI. CDR3 length equals 16 residues. The CDR3 region is CASSARDRGSGNTIYF. Here the CDR3 DNA reads TGTGCCAGCTCAGCCCGGGACAGGGGATCTGGAAACACCATATATTTT.

The V gene is TRBV5-1, the J gene TRBJ1-4; D is undetermined. V lost 0 bases and J lost 10, with 16 bases in between. Germline lookup yields CDR1 SGHRS and CDR2 YFSETQ. This CDR3 region has 15 residues. The CDR3 DNA follows: TGCGCCAGCAGCTTGGGTTCCGGGGATGGTGGAAAACTGTTTTTT. Encoded protein: CASSLGSGDGGKLFF. Drawing the rest from reference TRBV5-1 and TRBJ1-4, the complete variable domain is KAGVTQTPRYLIKTRGQQVTLSCSPISGHRSVSWYQQTPGQGLQFLFEYFSETQRNKGNFPGRFSGRQFSNSRSEMNVSTLELGDSALYLCASSLGSGDGGKLFFGSGTQLSVL.

The rearrangement uses TRBV12-5 and TRBJ2-2; TRBD1 matches at 9 bases. The CDR3 length is 15 residues. Germline values: CDR1 LGHNT, CDR2 FRNRAP. V shed 5 bases and J 5 bases; nucleotides not matched to a gene: 6. The CDR3 here is CASGPGQGITGELFF. CDR3 DNA: TGTGCTAGTGGTCCGGGACAGGGAATTACCGGGGAGCTGTTTTTT.

The chain carries TRBV4-1 and TRBJ2-1; the D gene is possibly TRBD2 (5 bases). This CDR3 is built from 19 residues. The germline V and J ends were trimmed by 0 bases and 8 bases, with 26 bases remaining between them. Germline CDR1 is MGHRA and CDR2 is YSYEKL. The CDR3 nucleotides are TGCGCCAGCAGCCAAGATTCAAACCGAGACTATTTTCGTCTCGATGAGCAGTTCTTC. It yields the protein CASSQDSNRDYFRLDEQFF.

The J gene is TRBJ2-1, the V gene TRBV2; 11 positions match TRBD2. V gave up 6 bases and J gave up 5 bases; unmatched junction bases: 6. This CDR3 has 15 residues. Per the germline V gene, CDR1 is SNHLY and CDR2 is FYNNEI. CDR3 in DNA: TGTGCCAGCAGATTAGCGGGAGGGCCCCACAATGAGCAGTTCTTC. This codes for CASRLAGGPHNEQFF. Variable domain in full (rest from reference TRBV2 and TRBJ2-1): EPEVTQTPSHQVTQMGQEVILRCVPISNHLYFYWYRQILGQKVEFLVSFYNNEISEKSEIFDDQFSVERPDGSNFTLKIRSTKLEDSAMYFCASRLAGGPHNEQFFGPGTRLTVL.

CDR3 DNA sequence: TGTGCCAGCAGTTTAATAAGAACTAAGAACACCGGGGAGCTGTTTTTT. Residues: CASSLIRTKNTGELFF. This rearrangement joins TRBV27 to TRBJ2-2; D is undetermined. This CDR3 region has 16 residues. Trimming stripped 2 bases from V and 1 base from J, with 11 bases between. Germline-derived CDR1 and CDR2 are MNHEY and SMNVEV (reference sequence).

This clone showed up just once. The junction shows a germline mismatch at one end, possibly a read error. The chain links TRBV7-7 to TRBJ2-1, with TRBD2 identical over 14 bases. Germline lookup yields CDR1 SSHAT and CDR2 FNYEAQ (reference sequence). This CDR3 is 16 amino acids long. The CDR3 region is CASSLGLAGAYNEQFF. In DNA form, the CDR3 reads TGTGCTAGCAGCCTGGGACTAGCGGGGGCCTACAATGAGCAGTTCTTC. The full variable domain, in which reference TRBV7-7 and TRBJ2-1 provide the parts outside the CDR3, is GAGVSQSPRYKVTKRGQDVTLRCDPISSHATLYWYQQALGQGPEFLTYFNYEAQPDKSGLPSDRFSAERPEGSISTLTIQRTEQRDSAMYRCASSLGLAGAYNEQFFGPGTRLTVL.

V gene TRBV6-5 combines with J gene TRBJ1-2, with 7 bases matching TRBD1. The germline gives CDR1 MNHEY, CDR2 SVGAGI. V lost 4 bases, J lost 1 base, and 9 bases stayed unmatched. The CDR3 contains 16 residues. CDR3 in DNA: TGTGCCAGCAGTTTATCCGGGACAGCTATTAACTATGGCTACACCTTC. Protein: CASSLSGTAINYGYTF.

The V and J genes are TRBV6-4 and TRBJ2-3, with TRBD1 as a possible D gene (8 bases). The germline V and J ends were trimmed by 0 bases and 4 bases, with 14 bases remaining between them. Germline V gene data show CDR1 as MRHNA and CDR2 as SNTAGT. There are 16 residues in the CDR3. CDR3 in DNA: TGTGCCAGCAGTGACTCCGGACAGGGAGGGCCAGATACGCAGTATTTT. Its protein product is CASSDSGQGGPDTQYF.

The chain has TRBV9 and TRBJ1-1; a possible D gene is TRBD1 (5 bases). Germline assignment: CDR1 SGDLS and CDR2 YYNGEE. The CDR3 has 15 amino acids. Deletions cut 7 bases from V and 0 bases from J, with 16 bases between. The CDR3, as DNA: TGTGCCAGCTCACTGGAGGGGATTATGAACACTGAAGCTTTCTTT. Its protein product is CASSLEGIMNTEAFF.

This chain links TRBV18 with TRBJ2-2, with 9 bases fitting TRBD2. The junction had 8 bases not matched to a gene; V was cut back by 3 bases and J by 6 bases. This CDR3 has 16 amino acids. The germline CDR1 and CDR2 sequences are KGHSH and LQKENI. Here the CDR3 reads CASSPSGRTEAGELFF. The DNA of the CDR3 is TGTGCCAGCTCACCGAGCGGGAGGACCGAGGCCGGGGAGCTGTTTTTT.

The chain links TRBV5-1 to TRBJ2-5; the match to TRBD2 covers 14 bases. Germline V gene sequence: CDR1 SGHRS, CDR2 YFSETQ. V lost 4 bases and J lost 5; bases outside the gene matches: 7. This CDR3 contains 16 residues. The CDR3 nucleotides read TGCGCCAGCAGCCCCAGGACTAGCGGGAGGATGGAGACCCAGTACTTC. It translates to CASSPRTSGRMETQYF. The full variable domain, rest sourced from reference TRBV5-1 and TRBJ2-5, is KAGVTQTPRYLIKTRGQQVTLSCSPISGHRSVSWYQQTPGQGLQFLFEYFSETQRNKGNFPGRFSGRQFSNSRSEMNVSTLELGDSALYLCASSPRTSGRMETQYFGPGTRLLVL.

This rearrangement joins TRBV4-1 to TRBJ2-5; 8 bases align to TRBD1. The CDR3 is 15 amino acids. From germline, CDR1 is MGHRA and CDR2 YSYEKL. Trimming cost V 2 bases and J 5 bases; bases outside gene matches: 7. CDR3 loop: CASSQTWTGLETQYF. CDR3 coding DNA: TGCGCCAGCAGCCAAACCTGGACAGGGTTGGAGACCCAGTACTTC.

The gene calls are TRBV27 and TRBJ2-7; 9 bases map to TRBD2. V trimming: 3 bases; J trimming: 4 bases; junction bases outside the gene matches: 7. Germline-derived CDR1 and CDR2 are MNHEY and SMNVEV (reference sequence). The CDR3 covers 15 residues. The CDR3 loop reads CASSFLSGRQYEQYF. CDR3 nucleotide sequence: TGTGCCAGCAGTTTTCTGAGCGGGAGGCAGTACGAGCAGTACTTC.

The V gene is TRBV15, the J gene TRBJ1-1, with 9 bases identical to TRBD1. The V gene end was trimmed by 0 bases and the J gene end by 3 bases; junction bases not matched to a gene: 11. The CDR3 contains 18 residues. Germline CDR1 reads LNHNV; CDR2 reads YYDKDF (reference sequence). The CDR3 bases are TGTGCCACCAGCAGAGAGGGGGTTGTTGACAGGGGGTACACTGAAGCTTTCTTT. This codes for CATSREGVVDRGYTEAFF.

The chain combines TRBV5-4 with TRBJ2-1; 7 nucleotides agree with TRBD2. With V trimmed by 0 bases and J by 7 bases, 13 bases remained unmatched. This CDR3 is built from 17 residues. In germline, CDR1 is SGHNT, CDR2 YYREEE (reference sequence). The CDR3 nucleotides read TGTGCCAGCAGCTTGGAGCTAGCGGAGACCCTGTATAATGAGCAGTTCTTC. Translation gives CASSLELAETLYNEQFF.

The J gene is TRBJ1-2, the V gene TRBV2, with 8 bases that match TRBD1. V shed 4 bases and J 7 bases; nucleotides not matched to a gene: 5. Germline V lookup: CDR1 SNHLY, CDR2 FYNNEI. The CDR3 extends over 13 amino acids. The CDR3 DNA follows: TGTGCCAGCAGTGTGCGACAGGGGACTGGCTACACCTTC. Encoded protein: CASSVRQGTGYTF.

This clone has more than one count but fewer than ten. This chain joins TRBV10-3 and TRBJ2-1, with D perhaps matching TRBD1 (5 bases). The CDR3 spans 13 residues. Trimming removed 6 bases at V and 0 bases at J, with 6 bases between. Germline V lookup: CDR1 ENHRY, CDR2 SYGVKD. CDR3 region: CAIRGLSYNEQFF. CDR3 DNA: TGTGCCATCAGGGGGCTCTCCTACAATGAGCAGTTCTTC.

Only a few counts were recorded for this clone. The rearrangement joins TRBV11-1 to TRBJ2-7, with D possibly TRBD1 on 5 matching bases. This CDR3 region has 14 residues. The V gene's germline CDR1 is SGHAT and CDR2 FQDESV (reference sequence). Trimming stripped 5 bases from V and 6 bases from J, with 17 bases between. The CDR3 nucleotides are TGTGCCAGCAGCCCACGACAGAATCGGCTCGAGCAGTACTTC. Its translation is CASSPRQNRLEQYF. The entire variable domain, with the rest obtained from reference TRBV11-1 and TRBJ2-7, is as follows: EAEVAQSPRYKITEKSQAVAFWCDPISGHATLYWYRQILGQGPELLVQFQDESVVDDSQLPKDRFSAERLKGVDSTLKIQPAELGDSAMYLCASSPRQNRLEQYFGPGTRLTVT.

The J gene is TRBJ2-5, the V gene TRBV18, with D perhaps matching TRBD1 (6 bases). V lost 6 bases, J lost 6 bases, and 17 bases lay in between. The CDR3 loop spans 14 amino acids. CDR1 KGHSH and CDR2 LQKENI come from the germline V gene. As DNA, the CDR3 is TGTGCCAGCTCGCCCCAGGGGCAGGGAAAGACCCAGTACTTC. It specifies CASSPQGQGKTQYF.

This clone was seen more than once but under ten times. The gene calls are TRBV7-3 and TRBJ2-5; 7 nucleotides align to TRBD2. CDR3 size: 15 residues. CDR1 SGHTA and CDR2 FQGTGA come from the germline V gene. The V segment lost 5 bases and the J segment 4 bases; nucleotides outside the gene matches: 10. The CDR3 here is CASSPITSVPETQYF. The CDR3 region has the DNA TGTGCCAGCAGCCCTATCACTAGCGTCCCAGAGACCCAGTACTTC.

This rearrangement joins TRBV5-5 to TRBJ1-1; TRBD1 aligns across 10 bases. J was trimmed by 7 bases and V by 1 base; bases with no gene match: 7. This CDR3 is 15 amino acids long. Germline CDR1 is SGHKS and CDR2 is YYEKEE (reference sequence). CDR3 nucleotides: TGTGCCAGCAGCTTGACCCCGGGGACAGGGGTTGAAGCTTTCTTT. Translation: CASSLTPGTGVEAFF.

This chain joins TRBV7-9 and TRBJ2-7; maybe TRBD2 (5 bases). Germline CDR1 and CDR2: SEHNR and FQNEAQ (reference sequence). Trimming pared 0 bases from V and 0 bases from J, leaving 15 bases between. The CDR3 is 17 amino acids. The CDR3 is CASSLARGLSSSYEQYF. The CDR3 DNA is TGTGCCAGCAGCTTAGCCCGAGGACTTTCTAGCTCCTACGAGCAGTACTTC. Combining the CDR3 with reference TRBV7-9 and TRBJ2-7 gives the whole variable domain DTGVSQNPRHKITKRGQNVTFRCDPISEHNRLYWYRQTLGQGPEFLTYFQNEAQLEKSRLLSDRFSAERPKGSFSTLEIQRTEQGDSAMYLCASSLARGLSSSYEQYFGPGTRLTVT.

This rearrangement joins TRBV7-9 to TRBJ2-5; D may be TRBD2 (5 bases). The CDR3 runs to 15 residues. CDR1 SEHNR and CDR2 FQNEAQ come from the germline V gene (reference sequence). V dropped 6 bases and J dropped 5 bases, with 19 bases sitting between them. CDR3 protein: CASSPWRVTVETQYF. CDR3 coding DNA: TGTGCCAGCAGTCCTTGGCGGGTTACCGTGGAGACCCAGTACTTC.